This TCR beta chain was obtained from a study of cytomegalovirus exposure and HLA in healthy donors. Whole-study findings and limits: What a later analysis showed was that several of the most significant clusters appeared linked to common viral pathogens.

This clone has just a few counts. Antigen: not known. CDR3 length: 14 residues. The J segment lost 5 bases and the V segment lost 4 bases, leaving 3 bases of the junction unmatched. The germline CDR1 and CDR2 sequences are LGHNA and YSLEER. Amplification used 60 Vbeta primers and 13 Jbeta primers. TCRdb keeps only in-frame clones here, not all; method: immunoSEQ multiplex PCR. This table holds some 65,000 clones, roughly 77% found once. This receptor was taken from a woman aged 35 to 49 in good health and CMV-seropositive. Sample: PBMCs. This chain connects TRBV4-3 to TRBJ2-3, with 10 bases lining up with TRBD1. The CDR3 loop reads CASSRTGGKDTQYF. CDR3 nucleotides: TGCGCCAGCAGCCGGACAGGGGGGAAAGATACGCAGTATTTT.